Shown below are 24 T cell receptor beta chains from a single sample sequenced in a study of blood T cell repertoires in COVID-19. Only in-frame clones appear in the TCRdb table, and some are missing; sequencing was by immunoSEQ multiplex PCR. The table shows under 100,000 clones, with approximately 80% occurring only once. Material: peripheral blood. The receptor source for this set is a human donor in a cohort sampled during active COVID-19.

Only one count was recorded for this clone. The chain links TRBV5-6 to TRBJ1-6; TRBD1 agrees at 10 bases. The CDR3 consists of 17 residues. Germline CDR1 is SGHDT and CDR2 is YYEEEE. Unmatched junction bases numbered 3, after V lost 0 bases and J lost 3 bases. The CDR3 nucleotides read TGTGCCAGCAGCTTGGCCGGGGACAGGGGCTATAATTCACCCCTCCACTTT. It specifies CASSLAGDRGYNSPLHF.

The chain links TRBV19 to TRBJ1-6, with a possible D match to TRBD1 (5 bases). In germline, CDR1 is LNHDA, CDR2 SQIVND (reference sequence). The V gene lost 5 bases and the J gene lost 6 bases, with 8 bases spanning the gap. The CDR3 consists of 13 residues. The CDR3 DNA sequence: TGTGCCAGTAGTCGACAGAGTAATTCACCCCTCCACTTT. As protein: CASSRQSNSPLHF.

There are a few counts of this clone. The V and J genes are TRBV7-9 and TRBJ1-4; 9 nucleotides line up with TRBD1. J was trimmed by 8 bases and V by 5 bases; bases with no gene match: 9. CDR1 is SEHNR and CDR2 is FQNEAQ in the germline V gene (reference sequence). The CDR3 spans 15 residues. CDR3 sequence: CASSAAGTGREKLFF. The CDR3 DNA sequence: TGTGCCAGCAGCGCCGCGGGGACAGGGAGGGAAAAACTGTTTTTT. The variable domain in full, completed from reference TRBV7-9 and TRBJ1-4, reads DTGVSQNPRHKITKRGQNVTFRCDPISEHNRLYWYRQTLGQGPEFLTYFQNEAQLEKSRLLSDRFSAERPKGSFSTLEIQRTEQGDSAMYLCASSAAGTGREKLFFGSGTQLSVL.

The rearrangement links TRBV28 to TRBJ1-5, with 7 positions matching TRBD1. This CDR3 contains 13 residues. Germline CDR1 reads MDHEN; CDR2 reads SYDVKM. J lost 6 bases, V lost 4 bases, and 3 bases had no gene match. This chain's CDR3 is CASSSTGSQPQHF. The CDR3 region has the DNA TGTGCCAGCAGTTCGACAGGGAGTCAGCCCCAGCATTTT. The complete variable domain, with remaining parts taken from reference TRBV28 and TRBJ1-5, reads DVKVTQSSRYLVKRTGEKVFLECVQDMDHENMFWYRQDPGLGLRLIYFSYDVKMKEKGDIPEGYSVSREKKERFSLILESASTNQTSMYLCASSSTGSQPQHFGDGTRLSIL.

The V call is TRBV19, the J call TRBJ2-3, with a weak D call TRBD2 (6 bases). CDR3 length: 14 residues. Germline V CDR1 and CDR2: LNHDA, SQIVND (reference sequence). Between the trimmed V and J ends, which lost 7 bases and 1 base, there was a span of 12 bases. The CDR3 nucleotides read TGTGCCAGTACCCGCGGGGAGGGCACAGATACGCAGTATTTT. Protein product: CASTRGEGTDTQYF.

This chain links TRBV7-2 with TRBJ1-5, with 7 bases lining up with TRBD1. Trimming cost V 1 base and J 6 bases; bases outside gene matches: 6. The CDR3 covers 15 residues. Germline CDR1 and CDR2: SGHTA and FQGNSA. CDR3 sequence reads: CASSLVGGAGQPQHF. CDR3 DNA: TGTGCCAGCAGCTTAGTAGGGGGCGCGGGTCAGCCCCAGCATTTT.

This rearrangement joins TRBV5-1 to TRBJ1-1; the match to TRBD1 covers 8 bases. Germline V gene data show CDR1 as SGHRS and CDR2 as YFSETQ. V gave up 0 bases and J gave up 1 base; unmatched junction bases: 5. This CDR3 comprises 16 residues. The CDR3 DNA is TGCGCCAGCAGCTTGGCAACAGGGGGGACGAACACTGAAGCTTTCTTT. This sequence encodes CASSLATGGTNTEAFF.

The rearrangement uses TRBV5-6 and TRBJ1-3; D gene unclear. The V end was cut by 7 bases, the J end by 1 base, with 12 bases between. The length of the CDR3 is 14 residues. CDR1 is SGHDT, CDR2 YYEEEE, per germline. This CDR3 is CASRRVGSGNTIYF. The CDR3 DNA reads TGTGCCAGCCGGAGAGTTGGGTCTGGAAACACCATATATTTT. The full variable domain, its missing parts supplied by reference TRBV5-6 and TRBJ1-3, is DAGVTQSPTHLIKTRGQQVTLRCSPKSGHDTVSWYQQALGQGPQFIFQYYEEEERQRGNFPDRFSGHQFPNYSSELNVNALLLGDSALYLCASRRVGSGNTIYFGEGSWLTVV.

This clone was counted ten times or more. The chain joins TRBV21-1 to TRBJ1-1; the table's D call, TRBD1, has no DNA check behind it. TRBV21-1 corresponds to a pseudogene. The CDR3 extends over 14 amino acids. CDR3 protein: CASSKGRPLAEAFF. Written as DNA, the CDR3 is TGTGCCAGCAGCAAGGGCAGACCTCTGGCTGAAGCTTTCTTT.

The chain joins TRBV18 to TRBJ2-3; D not resolved. Germline assignment: CDR1 KGHSH and CDR2 LQKENI. Trimming cost V 4 bases and J 2 bases, with 10 bases left between them. The CDR3 totals 14 residues. The CDR3 DNA reads as TGTGCCAGCTCACTCCTGAGAGACACAGATACGCAGTATTTT. As protein: CASSLLRDTDTQYF.

The chain uses TRBV5-1 and TRBJ1-2, with TRBD1 matching over 10 bases. This CDR3 spans 16 amino acids. The junction had 6 bases not matched to a gene; V was cut back by 3 bases and J by 1 base. CDR1 is SGHRS and CDR2 is YFSETQ in the germline V gene. The DNA of the CDR3 is TGCGCCAGCAGCTCGGGGACAGGGGCCTATAACTATGGCTACACCTTC. Translation: CASSSGTGAYNYGYTF. The variable domain in full, with the rest retrieved from reference TRBV5-1 and TRBJ1-2, is KAGVTQTPRYLIKTRGQQVTLSCSPISGHRSVSWYQQTPGQGLQFLFEYFSETQRNKGNFPGRFSGRQFSNSRSEMNVSTLELGDSALYLCASSSGTGAYNYGYTFGSGTRLTVV.

V gene TRBV7-9 combines with J gene TRBJ1-5; D gene unclear. Germline assignment: CDR1 SEHNR and CDR2 FQNEAQ (reference sequence). Trimming removed 2 bases at V and 5 bases at J, with 7 bases between. There are 13 residues in the CDR3. CDR3 nucleotide sequence: TGTGCCAGCAGCTTAACCGGGGATCAGCCCCAGCATTTT. It is translated as CASSLTGDQPQHF.

V is TRBV10-3 and J is TRBJ1-6; 10 positions agree with TRBD1. This CDR3 has 18 residues. Germline V gene data show CDR1 as ENHRY and CDR2 as SYGVKD. V was pared by 8 bases and J by 6 bases, with 16 bases of the junction left unmatched. CDR3 DNA sequence: TGTGCCATCTCCCAAGGAGACAGGGGGCGCGATCCTAATTCACCCCTCCACTTT. Translation: CAISQGDRGRDPNSPLHF.

This chain links TRBV7-9 with TRBJ2-3; possible D gene TRBD1, 5 bases. This CDR3 spans 13 amino acids. Germline V gene sequence: CDR1 SEHNR, CDR2 FQNEAQ (reference sequence). V dropped 4 bases and J dropped 5 bases, with 10 bases sitting between them. CDR3 in amino acids: CASSSDGQDTQYF. Written as DNA, the CDR3 is TGTGCCAGCAGCTCCGACGGACAAGATACGCAGTATTTT.

On this clone: Being one base from a much bigger clone, this may be a read error. The gene calls are TRBV9 and TRBJ1-1; tentative D call: TRBD1 (5 bases). V was trimmed by 4 bases and J by 1 base, leaving 8 bases between them. CDR1 and CDR2 from the germline V gene are SGDLS and YYNGEE. The CDR3 loop spans 13 amino acids. The CDR3 region has the DNA TGTGCCAGCAGCTCAGACAGGAACACTGAAGCTTTCTTT. Translating gives CASSSDRNTEAFF.

The chain carries TRBV5-6 and TRBJ1-4; 7 bases are shared with TRBD1. The germline CDR1 and CDR2 sequences are SGHDT and YYEEEE. CDR3 length equals 18 residues. J was trimmed by 2 bases and V by 4 bases; bases with no gene match: 14. The CDR3 is CASSPPLRGRGTNEKLFF. The CDR3 coding sequence is TGTGCCAGCAGCCCCCCTCTGAGGGGGCGCGGGACTAATGAAAAACTGTTTTTT. The full variable domain, with the rest looked up from reference TRBV5-6 and TRBJ1-4, is DAGVTQSPTHLIKTRGQQVTLRCSPKSGHDTVSWYQQALGQGPQFIFQYYEEEERQRGNFPDRFSGHQFPNYSSELNVNALLLGDSALYLCASSPPLRGRGTNEKLFFGSGTQLSVL.

This chain joins TRBV7-9 and TRBJ2-5, with TRBD2 matching 7 bases. The germline gives CDR1 SEHNR, CDR2 FQNEAQ (reference sequence). Trimming at V came to 5 bases and at J to 5 bases, leaving 8 bases not matched to a gene. There are 14 residues in the CDR3. The CDR3 loop reads CASSPLGGTETQYF. As DNA, the CDR3 is TGTGCCAGCAGCCCTCTCGGGGGGACGGAGACCCAGTACTTC. The entire variable domain, with the rest obtained from reference TRBV7-9 and TRBJ2-5, is as follows: DTGVSQNPRHKITKRGQNVTFRCDPISEHNRLYWYRQTLGQGPEFLTYFQNEAQLEKSRLLSDRFSAERPKGSFSTLEIQRTEQGDSAMYLCASSPLGGTETQYFGPGTRLLVL.

The chain links TRBV11-1 to TRBJ2-1; D unclear. This CDR3 has 11 residues. The V end lost 3 bases, the J end lost 7 bases, and 4 bases lay between the germline ends. CDR1 and CDR2 (germline): SGHAT, FQDESV (reference sequence). CDR3 DNA: TGTGCCAGCAGCTTTCTTAATGAGCAGTTCTTC. Translation: CASSFLNEQFF.

The V call is TRBV3-1 (or the pseudogene TRBV3-2), the J call TRBJ1-2, with D perhaps TRBD1 (6 bases). This CDR3 has 13 residues. The V gene lost 1 base and the J gene lost 3 bases, with 6 bases spanning the gap. Germline V gene lookup returns CDR1 LGHDT and CDR2 YNNKEL (reference sequence). The CDR3 sequence is CASSQGTDYGYTF. In DNA, the CDR3 is TGTGCCAGCAGCCAAGGGACAGACTATGGCTACACCTTC.

The V call is TRBV6-2 or TRBV6-3, the J call TRBJ2-7, with 12 positions matching TRBD2. The V gene end was trimmed by 2 bases and the J gene end by 0 bases; junction bases not matched to a gene: 14. The germline gives CDR1 MNHEY, CDR2 SVGEGT. CDR3 length: 20 residues. Here the CDR3 reads CASSYPSGGLAGRSSYEQYF. The CDR3 DNA is TGTGCCAGCAGTTACCCCTCGGGAGGACTAGCGGGAAGGAGCTCCTACGAGCAGTACTTC.

J is TRBJ1-3 and V is TRBV9; TRBD1 aligns across 7 bases. The CDR3 spans 17 residues. Looked up from germline, CDR1 is SGDLS and CDR2 is YYNGEE. The V and J ends lost 3 bases and 1 base, in that order; junction bases with no gene match: 10. The CDR3 coding sequence is TGTGCCAGCAGCGCCGGACAAGGGGGCGGGTCTGGAAACACCATATATTTT. It codes for CASSAGQGGGSGNTIYF. Complete variable domain (other parts from reference TRBV9 and TRBJ1-3): DSGVTQTPKHLITATGQRVTLRCSPRSGDLSVYWYQQSLDQGLQFLIQYYNGEERAKGNILERFSAQQFPDLHSELNLSSLELGDSALYFCASSAGQGGGSGNTIYFGEGSWLTVV.

This clone showed up just a few times. Its ends do not fully match the called genes, so a read error is possible. This chain links TRBV6-1 with TRBJ2-2; D remains unclear. The germline CDR1 and CDR2 sequences are MNHNS and SASEGT. This CDR3 is 16 amino acids long. The DNA of the CDR3 is TGTGCCAGCAGTGAATTTGTAATGAGGAACTCCGGGGAGCTGTTTTTT. This gives the protein CASSEFVMRNSGELFF.

The rearrangement uses TRBV23-1 and TRBJ2-7; a possible D gene is TRBD1 (6 bases). TRBV23-1 is filed as an ORF, its function uncertain. V gave up 10 bases and J gave up 1 base, with 17 bases separating them. This CDR3 spans 14 amino acids. In nucleotides, the CDR3 is TGCGCCACCGAAACAGGGAATAGTTCCTACGAGCAGTACTTC. Its translation: CATETGNSSYEQYF.

The V call is TRBV18, the J call TRBJ2-5, with TRBD2 matching over 9 bases. The V gene end was trimmed by 1 base and the J gene end by 1 base; junction bases not matched to a gene: 4. This CDR3 has 16 residues. The germline CDR1 and CDR2 sequences are KGHSH and LQKENI. CDR3: CASSPLPAGGQETQYF. CDR3 sequence (DNA): TGTGCCAGCTCACCACTTCCAGCGGGGGGCCAAGAGACCCAGTACTTC.